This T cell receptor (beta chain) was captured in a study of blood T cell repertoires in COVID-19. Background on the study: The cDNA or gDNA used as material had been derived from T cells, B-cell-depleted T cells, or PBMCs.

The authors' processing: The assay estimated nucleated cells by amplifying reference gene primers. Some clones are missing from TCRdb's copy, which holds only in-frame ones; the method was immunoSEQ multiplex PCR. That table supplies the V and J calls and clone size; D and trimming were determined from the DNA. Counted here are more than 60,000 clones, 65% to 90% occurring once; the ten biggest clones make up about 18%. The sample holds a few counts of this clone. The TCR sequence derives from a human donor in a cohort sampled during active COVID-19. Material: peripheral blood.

The CDR3 coding sequence is TGTGCCAGCAGTTCCAGCAGGGTCTACGAGCAGTACTTC. It encodes CASSSSRVYEQYF. This sequence joins TRBV12-3 or TRBV12-4 and TRBJ2-7; D is perhaps TRBD1 (5 bases). This CDR3 comprises 13 residues. Trimming pared 4 bases from V and 3 bases from J, leaving 10 bases between.